This T cell receptor beta chain was profiled in a study of response to subunit inactivated influenza vaccine. Overall study results and limits: Authors suggested each seasonal influenza vaccination recruits few new T cells.

Germline values: CDR1 SGHVS, CDR2 FQNEAQ. The CDR3 contains 14 residues. MiXCR, run by TCRdb on the RT-PCR reads, gives a single entry per CDR3 protein. Of about 800,000 distinct CDR3 sequences listed, roughly 20% are singletons. The sample holds a few counts of this clonotype. Its cognate antigen is unknown. At one of its ends the junction is not consistent with the germline gene, which may arise from a read error. Sequenced material: PBMCs from blood, taken 4 to 6 days after vaccination. This TCR came from a man in his forties or fifties who received an inactivated influenza vaccine. The J gene is TRBJ1-5, the V gene TRBV7-8; 8 nucleotides line up with TRBD1. DNA for the CDR3: TGTGCCAGCAGTTTAGACAGGGGTGGCCAGCCCCAGCATTTT. This sequence encodes CASSLDRGGQPQHF.